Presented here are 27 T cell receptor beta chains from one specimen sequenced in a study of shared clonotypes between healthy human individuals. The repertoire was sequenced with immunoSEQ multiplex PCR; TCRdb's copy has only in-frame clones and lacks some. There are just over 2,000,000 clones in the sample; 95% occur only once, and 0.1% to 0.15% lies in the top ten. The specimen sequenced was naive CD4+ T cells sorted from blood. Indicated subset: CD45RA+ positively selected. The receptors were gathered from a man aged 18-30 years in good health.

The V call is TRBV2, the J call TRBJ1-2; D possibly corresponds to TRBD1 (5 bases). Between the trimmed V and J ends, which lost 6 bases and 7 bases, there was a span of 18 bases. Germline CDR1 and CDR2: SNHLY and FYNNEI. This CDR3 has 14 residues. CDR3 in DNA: TGTGCCAGCAGCCAAAGGGGAGGGGCGCGTGGCTACACCTTC. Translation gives CASSQRGGARGYTF.

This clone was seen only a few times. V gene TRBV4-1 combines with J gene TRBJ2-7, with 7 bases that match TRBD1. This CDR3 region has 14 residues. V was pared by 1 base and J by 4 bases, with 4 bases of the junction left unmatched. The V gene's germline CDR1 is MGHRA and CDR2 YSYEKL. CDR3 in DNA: TGCGCCAGCAGCCAAGGAAGCAGGGGGTACGAGCAGTACTTC. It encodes CASSQGSRGYEQYF.

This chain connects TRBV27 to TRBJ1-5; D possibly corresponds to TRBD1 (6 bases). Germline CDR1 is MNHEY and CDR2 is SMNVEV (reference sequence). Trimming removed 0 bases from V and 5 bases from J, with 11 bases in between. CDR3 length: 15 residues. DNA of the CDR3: TGTGCCAGCAGTTTATCGTTGGCAGGGGATCAGCCCCAGCATTTT. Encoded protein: CASSLSLAGDQPQHF.

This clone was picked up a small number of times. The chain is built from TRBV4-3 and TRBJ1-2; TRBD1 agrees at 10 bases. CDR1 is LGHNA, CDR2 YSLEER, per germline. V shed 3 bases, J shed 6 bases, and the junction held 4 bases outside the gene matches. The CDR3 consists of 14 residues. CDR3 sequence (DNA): TGCGCCAGCAGCCAGGGACAGGGGCTTCATGGCTACACCTTC. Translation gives CASSQGQGLHGYTF.

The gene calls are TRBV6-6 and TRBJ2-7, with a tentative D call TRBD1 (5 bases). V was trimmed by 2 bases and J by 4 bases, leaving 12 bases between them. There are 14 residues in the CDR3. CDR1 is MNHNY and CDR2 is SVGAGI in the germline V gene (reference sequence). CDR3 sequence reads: CASSYTGHGYEQYF. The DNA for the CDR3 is TGTGCCAGCAGTTACACAGGACATGGTTACGAGCAGTACTTC.

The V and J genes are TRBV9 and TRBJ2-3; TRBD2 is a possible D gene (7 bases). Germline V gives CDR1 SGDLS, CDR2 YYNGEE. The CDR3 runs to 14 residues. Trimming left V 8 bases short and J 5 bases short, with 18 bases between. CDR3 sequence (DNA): TGTGCCAGTACGCTTGGCGGGGGCAAAGATACGCAGTATTTT. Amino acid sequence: CASTLGGGKDTQYF.

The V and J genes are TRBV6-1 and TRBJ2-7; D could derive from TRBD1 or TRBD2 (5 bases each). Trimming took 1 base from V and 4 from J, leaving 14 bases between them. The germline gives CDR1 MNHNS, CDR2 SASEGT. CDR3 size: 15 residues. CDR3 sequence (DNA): TGTGCCAGCAGTGAAGTTACCGGGACCGGTTACGAGCAGTACTTC. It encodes CASSEVTGTGYEQYF.

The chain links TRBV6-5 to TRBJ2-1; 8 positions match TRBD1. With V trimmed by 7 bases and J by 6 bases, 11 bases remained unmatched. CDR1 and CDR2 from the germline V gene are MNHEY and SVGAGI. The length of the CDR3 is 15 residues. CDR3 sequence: CASISDRTGTNEQFF. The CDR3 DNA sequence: TGTGCCAGCATTTCCGACCGGACAGGGACCAATGAGCAGTTCTTC.

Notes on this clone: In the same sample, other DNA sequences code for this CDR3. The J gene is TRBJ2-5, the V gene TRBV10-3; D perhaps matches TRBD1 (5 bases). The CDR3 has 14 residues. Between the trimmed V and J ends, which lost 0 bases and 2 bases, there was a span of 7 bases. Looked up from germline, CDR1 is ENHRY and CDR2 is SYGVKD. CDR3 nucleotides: TGTGCCATCAGTGAGTCGGGGCCGCAAGAGACCCAGTACTTC. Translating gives CAISESGPQETQYF.

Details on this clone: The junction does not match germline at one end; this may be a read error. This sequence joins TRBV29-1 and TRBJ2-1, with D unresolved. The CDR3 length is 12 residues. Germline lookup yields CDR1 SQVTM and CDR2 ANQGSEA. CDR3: CSVAESFNEQFF. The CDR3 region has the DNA TGCAGCGTTGCTGAGTCCTTCAATGAGCAGTTCTTC.

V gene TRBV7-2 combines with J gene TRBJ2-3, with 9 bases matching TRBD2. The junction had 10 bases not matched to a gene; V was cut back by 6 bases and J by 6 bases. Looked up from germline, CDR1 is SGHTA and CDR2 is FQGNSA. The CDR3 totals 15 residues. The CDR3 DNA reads TGTGCCAGCAGACTACGCGGGAGGGACGGGGATACGCAGTATTTT. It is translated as CASRLRGRDGDTQYF. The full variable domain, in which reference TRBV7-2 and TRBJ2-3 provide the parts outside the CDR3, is GAGVSQSPSNKVTEKGKDVELRCDPISGHTALYWYRQSLGQGLEFLIYFQGNSAPDKSGLPSDRFSAERTGGSVSTLTIQRTQQEDSAVYLCASRLRGRDGDTQYFGPGTRLTVL.

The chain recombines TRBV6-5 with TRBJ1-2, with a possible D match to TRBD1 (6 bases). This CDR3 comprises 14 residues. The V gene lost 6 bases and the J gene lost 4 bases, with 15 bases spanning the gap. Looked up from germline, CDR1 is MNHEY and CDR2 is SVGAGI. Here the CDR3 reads CASRILQGSYGYTF. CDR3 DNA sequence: TGTGCCAGCAGGATTCTACAGGGTTCCTATGGCTACACCTTC.

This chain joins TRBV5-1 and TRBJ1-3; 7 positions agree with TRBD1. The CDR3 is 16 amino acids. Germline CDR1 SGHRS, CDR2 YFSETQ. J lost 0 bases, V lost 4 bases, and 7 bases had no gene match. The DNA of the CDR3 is TGCGCCAGCAGCCAACTGGGACAGCTCTCTGGAAACACCATATATTTT. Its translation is CASSQLGQLSGNTIYF.

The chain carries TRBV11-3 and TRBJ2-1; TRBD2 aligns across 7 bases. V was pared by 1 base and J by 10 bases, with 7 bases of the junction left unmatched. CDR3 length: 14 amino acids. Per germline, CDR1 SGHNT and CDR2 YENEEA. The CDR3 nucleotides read TGTGCCAGCAGCTTAGGGGAGCTTAGCGGGGAGCAGTTCTTC. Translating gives CASSLGELSGEQFF.

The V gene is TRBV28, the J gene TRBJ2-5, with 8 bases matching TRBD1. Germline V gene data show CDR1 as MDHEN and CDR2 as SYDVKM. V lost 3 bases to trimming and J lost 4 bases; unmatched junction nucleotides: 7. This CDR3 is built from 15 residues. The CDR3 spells CASSFMTGAGETQYF. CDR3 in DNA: TGTGCCAGCAGTTTCATGACAGGGGCGGGAGAGACCCAGTACTTC. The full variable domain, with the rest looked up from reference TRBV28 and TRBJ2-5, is DVKVTQSSRYLVKRTGEKVFLECVQDMDHENMFWYRQDPGLGLRLIYFSYDVKMKEKGDIPEGYSVSREKKERFSLILESASTNQTSMYLCASSFMTGAGETQYFGPGTRLLVL.

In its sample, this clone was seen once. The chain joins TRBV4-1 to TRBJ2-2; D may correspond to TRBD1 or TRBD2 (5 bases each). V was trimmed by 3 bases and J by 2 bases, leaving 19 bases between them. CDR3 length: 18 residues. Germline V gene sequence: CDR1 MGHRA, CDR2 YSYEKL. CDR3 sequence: CASSQVPGTDLNTGELFF. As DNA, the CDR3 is TGCGCCAGCAGCCAGGTCCCCGGGACCGACCTAAACACCGGGGAGCTGTTTTTT.

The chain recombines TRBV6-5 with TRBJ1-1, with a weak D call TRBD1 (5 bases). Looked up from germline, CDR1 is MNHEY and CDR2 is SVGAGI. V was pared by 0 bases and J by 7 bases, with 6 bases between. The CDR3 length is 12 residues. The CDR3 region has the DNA TGTGCCAGCAGTTACTCCGACAGTGAAGCTTTCTTT. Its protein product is CASSYSDSEAFF.

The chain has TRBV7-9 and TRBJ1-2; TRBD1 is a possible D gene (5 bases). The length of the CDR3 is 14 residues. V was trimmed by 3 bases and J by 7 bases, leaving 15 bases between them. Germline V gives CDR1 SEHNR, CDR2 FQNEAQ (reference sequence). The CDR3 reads CASSLSGQGGGYTF. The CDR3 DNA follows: TGTGCCAGCAGCTTGTCAGGGCAGGGCGGTGGCTACACCTTC. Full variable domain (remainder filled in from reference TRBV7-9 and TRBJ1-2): DTGVSQNPRHKITKRGQNVTFRCDPISEHNRLYWYRQTLGQGPEFLTYFQNEAQLEKSRLLSDRFSAERPKGSFSTLEIQRTEQGDSAMYLCASSLSGQGGGYTFGSGTRLTVV.

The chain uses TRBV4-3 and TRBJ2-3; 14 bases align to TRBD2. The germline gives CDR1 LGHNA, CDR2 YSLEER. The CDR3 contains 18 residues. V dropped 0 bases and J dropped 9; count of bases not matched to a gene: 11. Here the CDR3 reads CASSQDPPTSGGAGTQYF. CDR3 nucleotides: TGCGCCAGCAGCCAAGACCCCCCGACTAGCGGGGGGGCGGGCACGCAGTATTTT.

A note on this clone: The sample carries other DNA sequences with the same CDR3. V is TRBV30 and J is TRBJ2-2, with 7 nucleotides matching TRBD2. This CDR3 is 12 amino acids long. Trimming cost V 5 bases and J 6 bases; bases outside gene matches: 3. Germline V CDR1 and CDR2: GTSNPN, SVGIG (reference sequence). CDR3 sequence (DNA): TGTGCCTGGTCCCGGGGGGCCGGGGAGCTGTTTTTT. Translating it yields CAWSRGAGELFF.

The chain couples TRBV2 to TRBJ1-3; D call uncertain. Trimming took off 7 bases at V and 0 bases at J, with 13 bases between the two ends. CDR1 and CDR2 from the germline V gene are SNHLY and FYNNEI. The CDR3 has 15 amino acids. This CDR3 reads CASIIGRSSGNTIYF. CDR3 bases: TGTGCCAGCATCATTGGACGGTCCTCTGGAAACACCATATATTTT.

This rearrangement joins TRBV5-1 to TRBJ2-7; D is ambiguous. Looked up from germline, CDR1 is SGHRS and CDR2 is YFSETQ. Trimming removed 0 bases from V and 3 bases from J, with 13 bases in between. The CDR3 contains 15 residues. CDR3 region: CASSLVGDGGYEQYF. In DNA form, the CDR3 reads TGCGCCAGCAGCTTGGTTGGAGATGGTGGCTACGAGCAGTACTTC.

The CDR3 sequence is CASSVPTGGQYF. CDR3 in DNA: TGTGCCAGCAGTGTTCCCACAGGGGGGCAGTATTTT. This chain connects TRBV25-1 to TRBJ2-3, with 8 bases identical to TRBD1. The CDR3 runs to 12 residues. Trimming cost V 4 bases and J 11 bases; bases outside gene matches: 5. Germline CDR1 MGHDK, CDR2 SYGVNS.

The CDR3 DNA sequence: TGTGCCAGCAGCCCCCGAGGGGCGGGAGGGGGTAACGAGCAGTACTTC. Protein: CASSPRGAGGGNEQYF. V usage is TRBV11-2 and J usage is TRBJ2-7, with 9 bases aligning to TRBD2. Germline V lookup: CDR1 SGHAT, CDR2 FQNNGV. This CDR3 has 16 residues. V gave up 5 bases and J gave up 5 bases; unmatched junction bases: 13.

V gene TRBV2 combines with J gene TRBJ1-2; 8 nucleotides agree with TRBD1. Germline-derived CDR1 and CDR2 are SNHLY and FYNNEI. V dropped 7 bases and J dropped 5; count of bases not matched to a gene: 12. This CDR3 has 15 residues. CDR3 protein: CASKTRDRPLYGYTF. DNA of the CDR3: TGTGCCAGCAAGACCCGGGACAGGCCTCTATATGGCTACACCTTC. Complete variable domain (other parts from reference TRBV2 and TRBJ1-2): EPEVTQTPSHQVTQMGQEVILRCVPISNHLYFYWYRQILGQKVEFLVSFYNNEISEKSEIFDDQFSVERPDGSNFTLKIRSTKLEDSAMYFCASKTRDRPLYGYTFGSGTRLTVV.

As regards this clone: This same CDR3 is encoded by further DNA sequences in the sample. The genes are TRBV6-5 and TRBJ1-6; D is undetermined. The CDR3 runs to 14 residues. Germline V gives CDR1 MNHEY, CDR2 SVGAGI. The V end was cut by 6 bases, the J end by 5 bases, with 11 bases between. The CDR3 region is CASSRGRDNSPLHF. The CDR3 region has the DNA TGTGCCAGCAGCCGAGGACGGGATAATTCACCCCTCCACTTT.

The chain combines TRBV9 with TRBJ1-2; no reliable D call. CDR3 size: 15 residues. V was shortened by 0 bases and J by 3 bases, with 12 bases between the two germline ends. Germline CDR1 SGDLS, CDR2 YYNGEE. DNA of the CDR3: TGTGCCAGCAGCGTAGCCGTGTCGCTGGACTATGGCTACACCTTC. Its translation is CASSVAVSLDYGYTF.